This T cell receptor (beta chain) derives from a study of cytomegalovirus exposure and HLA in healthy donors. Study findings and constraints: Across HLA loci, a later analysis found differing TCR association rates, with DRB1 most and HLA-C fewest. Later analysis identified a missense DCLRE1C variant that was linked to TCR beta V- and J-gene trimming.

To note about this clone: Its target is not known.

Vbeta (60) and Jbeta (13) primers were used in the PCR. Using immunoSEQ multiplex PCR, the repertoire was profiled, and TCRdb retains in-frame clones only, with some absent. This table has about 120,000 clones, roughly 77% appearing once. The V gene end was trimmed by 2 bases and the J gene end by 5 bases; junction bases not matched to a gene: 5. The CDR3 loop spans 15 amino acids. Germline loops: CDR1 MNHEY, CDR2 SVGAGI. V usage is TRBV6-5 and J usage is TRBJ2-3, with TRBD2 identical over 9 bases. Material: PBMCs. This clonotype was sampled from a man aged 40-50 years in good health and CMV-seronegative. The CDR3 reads CASSYGGGAGDTQYF. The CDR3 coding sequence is TGTGCCAGCAGTTACGGCGGGGGGGCGGGAGATACGCAGTATTTT.